Below, 19 T cell receptor beta chains from the same sample are listed, as sequenced in a study of cytomegalovirus exposure and HLA in healthy donors. The PCR had 60 Vbeta and 13 Jbeta primers. Sequencing was performed with immunoSEQ multiplex PCR; in TCRdb, only in-frame clones are kept and a portion is missing. The sample carries about 76,000 clones, roughly four fifths recorded once. The source material was PBMCs. The origin of the receptors is a male donor in good health and CMV-seropositive.

The chain recombines TRBV5-4 with TRBJ2-1; tentatively, D is TRBD1 (7 bases). CDR1 is SGHNT, CDR2 YYREEE, per germline (reference sequence). This CDR3 comprises 17 residues. The V end was cut by 4 bases, the J end by 0 bases, with 17 bases between. The CDR3 DNA sequence: TGTGCCAGCAGCCTAGCGACAGGGTCGAACTCCTACAATGAGCAGTTCTTC. Translating it yields CASSLATGSNSYNEQFF.

The chain combines TRBV10-3 with TRBJ2-7; 11 bases line up with TRBD1. Germline V gene lookup returns CDR1 ENHRY and CDR2 SYGVKD. Trimming took 6 bases from V and 6 from J; bases not matched to a gene: 7. The CDR3 is 14 amino acids. The CDR3 DNA reads TGTGCCATCAGGGAGGACAGGGGGCGCGTCGAGCAGTACTTC. This translates into CAIREDRGRVEQYF.

The table lists this clone with a few counts. The genes are TRBV11-2 and TRBJ2-2, with D possibly matching TRBD1 (5 bases). V shed 4 bases and J shed 3 bases, with 15 bases lying between them. This CDR3 has 16 residues. Germline loops: CDR1 SGHAT, CDR2 FQNNGV. The CDR3, as DNA: TGTGCCAGCAGCTCCCCGACAGCCTACCACACCGGGGAGCTGTTTTTT. This sequence encodes CASSSPTAYHTGELFF.

This clone has more than one count but fewer than ten. The chain links TRBV18 to TRBJ1-3, with D perhaps TRBD1 (5 bases). The V gene lost 2 bases and the J gene lost 0 bases, with 11 bases spanning the gap. The CDR3 contains 16 residues. Germline values: CDR1 KGHSH, CDR2 LQKENI. The CDR3 nucleotides read TGTGCCAGCTCACCATCGGGACTGATCTCTGGAAACACCATATATTTT. Amino acid sequence: CASSPSGLISGNTIYF.

The V and J genes are TRBV23-1 and TRBJ2-3, with a possible D match to TRBD1 (6 bases). TRBV23-1 is filed as an ORF, its function uncertain. Trimming cost V 3 bases and J 2 bases, with 24 bases left between them. The CDR3 is 19 amino acids. The CDR3 sequence: CASSQPLNRDKNITDTQYF. The CDR3 nucleotides are TGCGCCAGCAGTCAGCCCCTTAACCGGGACAAGAATATCACAGATACGCAGTATTTT.

The DNA for the CDR3 is TGCGCCAGCAGCCGACTACTAGCGGGAGGGCCTGTGGATACGCAGTATTTT. Its translation is CASSRLLAGGPVDTQYF. The chain carries TRBV5-1 and TRBJ2-3; TRBD2 matches at 13 bases. The junction had 11 bases not matched to a gene; V was cut back by 4 bases and J by 6 bases. The CDR3 extends over 17 amino acids. Germline V gene lookup returns CDR1 SGHRS and CDR2 YFSETQ.

V usage is TRBV9 and J usage is TRBJ2-5; 8 nucleotides align to TRBD2. In germline, CDR1 is SGDLS, CDR2 YYNGEE. Germline trimming cut 3 bases from V and 5 bases from J; bases unmatched to any gene: 9. This CDR3 region has 15 residues. The DNA of the CDR3 is TGTGCCAGCAGCGGCGGGGGACTAGTAGAGGAGACCCAGTACTTC. Its protein product is CASSGGGLVEETQYF.

The gene calls are TRBV4-2 and TRBJ2-3; D is perhaps TRBD2 (5 bases). CDR3 length equals 16 residues. Germline loops: CDR1 LGHNA, CDR2 YNFKEQ. V was trimmed by 3 bases and J by 3 bases, leaving 16 bases between them. In DNA form, the CDR3 reads TGTGCCAGCAGCCACACCCCGGGATACTTAACAGATACGCAGTATTTT. Translation gives CASSHTPGYLTDTQYF.

This chain joins TRBV6-1 and TRBJ1-1; D might be TRBD1 (6 bases). Germline-derived CDR1 and CDR2 are MNHNS and SASEGT. Trimming pared 3 bases from V and 4 bases from J, leaving 15 bases between. The CDR3 sequence is 15 residues long. CDR3 in DNA: TGTGCCAGCAGTGAGGGCGGGGGGCTGGTCACTGAAGCTTTCTTT. This sequence encodes CASSEGGGLVTEAFF.

The rearrangement links TRBV18 to TRBJ1-4; D possibly corresponds to TRBD1 (5 bases). V was shortened by 3 bases and J by 10 bases, with 18 bases between the two germline ends. Per the germline V gene, CDR1 is KGHSH and CDR2 is LQKENI. This CDR3 has 15 amino acids. The CDR3: CASSPNGPGGGKLFF. The CDR3 nucleotides read TGTGCCAGCTCACCGAATGGACCGGGGGGTGGAAAACTGTTTTTT.

This sequence joins TRBV10-1 and TRBJ2-7; D might be TRBD2 (5 bases). V was pared by 6 bases and J by 2 bases, with 11 bases between. Looked up from germline, CDR1 is WNHNN and CDR2 is SYGVQD (reference sequence). The CDR3 loop spans 13 amino acids. DNA for the CDR3: TGCGCCAGCAGCGCCGGAGGCACCTACGAGCAGTACTTC. It yields the protein CASSAGGTYEQYF.

This chain's CDR3 is CASSQEGTGSSGNTIYF. The CDR3 coding sequence is TGTGCCAGCAGCCAAGAAGGAACAGGGAGCTCTGGAAACACCATATATTTT. The chain has TRBV4-2 and TRBJ1-3, with a possible D match to TRBD1 (6 bases). With 0 bases removed from V and 0 bases from J, the gap between germline ends came to 12 bases. CDR1 and CDR2 from the germline V gene are LGHNA and YNFKEQ. This CDR3 has 17 amino acids.

This clone was counted a single time. The chain couples TRBV19 to TRBJ1-6; D ambiguous. The CDR3 is 16 amino acids. V dropped 3 bases and J dropped 7 bases, with 16 bases sitting between them. Germline CDR1 is LNHDA and CDR2 is SQIVND (reference sequence). As DNA, the CDR3 is TGTGCCAGTAGTATCGGCCATTACAGTTCGAATTCACCCCTCCACTTT. Protein: CASSIGHYSSNSPLHF. Full variable domain (outside the CDR3, taken from reference TRBV19 and TRBJ1-6): DGGITQSPKYLFRKEGQNVTLSCEQNLNHDAMYWYRQDPGQGLRLIYYSQIVNDFQKGDIAEGYSVSREKKESFPLTVTSAQKNPTAFYLCASSIGHYSSNSPLHFGNGTRLTVT.

This clone appeared a few times. This sequence joins TRBV5-5 and TRBJ1-4, with 7 bases lining up with TRBD1. The germline V gene has CDR1 SGHKS and CDR2 YYEKEE (reference sequence). V trimming: 4 bases; J trimming: 3 bases; junction bases outside the gene matches: 6. This CDR3 region has 15 residues. The CDR3 region is CASSVTGVSNEKLFF. CDR3 nucleotides: TGTGCCAGCAGCGTAACAGGGGTATCTAATGAAAAACTGTTTTTT.

V and J are TRBV4-1 and TRBJ2-5, with TRBD1 as a possible D gene (6 bases). Germline V CDR1 and CDR2: MGHRA, YSYEKL. The CDR3 runs to 15 residues. V shed 1 base and J shed 1 base, with 10 bases lying between them. The CDR3 loop reads CASSQVQGSQETQYF. The CDR3, as DNA: TGCGCCAGCAGCCAAGTACAGGGTTCCCAAGAGACCCAGTACTTC.

The V gene is TRBV9, the J gene TRBJ2-7, with D unclear. CDR3 size: 13 residues. Deletions cut 3 bases from V and 3 bases from J, with 10 bases between. Per the germline V gene, CDR1 is SGDLS and CDR2 is YYNGEE. The CDR3 loop reads CASSATTNYEQYF. CDR3 in DNA: TGTGCCAGCAGCGCCACAACTAACTACGAGCAGTACTTC.

This rearrangement joins TRBV28 to TRBJ1-2; D unresolved. Between the trimmed V and J ends, which lost 3 bases and 2 bases, there was a span of 10 bases. This CDR3 contains 14 residues. The V gene's germline CDR1 is MDHEN and CDR2 SYDVKM. The CDR3 spells CASSFAGRNYGYTF. DNA of the CDR3: TGTGCCAGCAGTTTCGCCGGGAGGAACTATGGCTACACCTTC.

The chain is built from TRBV9 and TRBJ1-1; tentatively, D is TRBD1 (5 bases). The CDR3 loop spans 11 amino acids. With 4 bases removed from V and 11 bases from J, the gap between germline ends came to 12 bases. In germline, CDR1 is SGDLS, CDR2 YYNGEE. The CDR3 sequence is CASSSGTRAFF. The CDR3 DNA reads as TGTGCCAGCAGCTCGGGGACTCGGGCTTTCTTT. Together with reference TRBV9 and TRBJ1-1, the CDR3 gives the full variable domain: DSGVTQTPKHLITATGQRVTLRCSPRSGDLSVYWYQQSLDQGLQFLIQYYNGEERAKGNILERFSAQQFPDLHSELNLSSLELGDSALYFCASSSGTRAFFGQGTRLTVV.

This clone is a singleton in its sample. DNA of the CDR3: TGTGCTAGTGCCCCCCGGGGGGCGGGGTACGAGCAGTACTTC. Protein sequence: CASAPRGAGYEQYF. The chain joins TRBV12-5 to TRBJ2-7; D is possibly TRBD2 (7 bases). This CDR3 is 14 amino acids long. The V gene lost 7 bases and the J gene lost 4 bases, with 17 bases spanning the gap. The germline V gene encodes CDR1 LGHNT and CDR2 FRNRAP.